This T cell receptor beta chain appears in the sequencing data of a study of tumour-infiltrating T cells in Burkitt lymphoma. Across the whole study: Patients covered every epidemiological subtype of Burkitt lymphoma. Productive clonality predicted overall and progression-free survival.

Study-wide findings and caveats: Public clonotypes, several, appeared across numerous Burkitt lymphoma patients.

Turning to this clone: Its antigen is unknown.

This CDR3 is 13 amino acids long. CDR1 is WNHNN, CDR2 SYGVQD, per germline (reference sequence). V shed 8 bases and J shed 1 base, with 11 bases lying between them. The assay was immunoSEQ multiplex PCR, and TCRdb's table has in-frame clones only and misses some. Of more than 2,000 clones listed, about 15% were seen once; the top ten hold around 9%. Sequencing was done on a sample of tumor tissue from a relapse. This TCR derives from a human donor with relapsed Burkitt lymphoma. The J gene is TRBJ1-1, the V gene TRBV10-1; unclear D gene. The CDR3 nucleotides are TGCGCCAGCGCCGCTCAGCCGAACACTGAAGCTTTCTTT. Translation gives CASAAQPNTEAFF.